Listed here are 9 T cell receptor beta chains from one sample, sequenced in a study of cytomegalovirus exposure and HLA in healthy donors. Primers included in the PCR were 60 Vbeta and 13 Jbeta primers. This table comes from immunoSEQ multiplex PCR, and its TCRdb copy is limited to in-frame clones, with some not included. Reported are 190,000 or so clones; the ten largest clones contain 0.65% to 0.75%. Sequenced sample: PBMCs. The receptors come from a boy between 10 and 17 years old in good health and CMV-seronegative.

V is TRBV4-2 and J is TRBJ2-5; weak D call: TRBD1 (6 bases). The V gene lost 1 base and the J gene lost 5 bases, with 11 bases spanning the gap. The germline V gene encodes CDR1 LGHNA and CDR2 YNFKEQ. CDR3 size: 14 residues. CDR3 loop: CASSQGGGRETQYF. CDR3 in DNA: TGTGCCAGCAGCCAAGGAGGGGGACGGGAGACCCAGTACTTC.

The chain carries TRBV7-9 and TRBJ2-3, with D possibly matching TRBD2 (7 bases). The CDR3 covers 15 residues. Germline CDR1 and CDR2: SEHNR and FQNEAQ (reference sequence). Trimming left V 0 bases short and J 4 bases short, with 11 bases between. The DNA for the CDR3 is TGTGCCAGCAGCTTAGCGGAGGGGGGGGCAGATACGCAGTATTTT. It encodes CASSLAEGGADTQYF.

CDR3 sequence: CASSVEAGNEQYF. The CDR3 DNA follows: TGTGCCAGCAGCGTAGAGGCGGGGAACGAGCAGTACTTC. The V gene is TRBV9, the J gene TRBJ2-7, with D perhaps TRBD2 (6 bases). CDR3 length: 13 amino acids. Trimming took off 0 bases at V and 5 bases at J, with 9 bases between the two ends. CDR1 SGDLS and CDR2 YYNGEE come from the germline V gene.

The rearrangement uses TRBV4-1 and TRBJ2-3; no clear D. Trimming stripped 0 bases from V and 6 bases from J, with 16 bases between. CDR1 and CDR2 from the germline V gene are MGHRA and YSYEKL. There are 16 residues in the CDR3. The CDR3 coding sequence is TGCGCCAGCAGCCAAGAGGCCGGGTTCCTTCCCGATACGCAGTATTTT. It specifies CASSQEAGFLPDTQYF.

The chain uses TRBV7-9 and TRBJ2-7; 9 bases line up with TRBD1. Germline V gives CDR1 SEHNR, CDR2 FQNEAQ (reference sequence). This CDR3 is built from 17 residues. The ends lost 3 bases at V and 5 bases at J; junction bases unmatched: 14. The CDR3 is CASSFFLTGTGRNEQYF. As DNA, the CDR3 is TGTGCCAGCAGCTTTTTCCTTACCGGGACAGGGAGGAACGAGCAGTACTTC. The full variable domain, completed using reference TRBV7-9 and TRBJ2-7, is DTGVSQNPRHKITKRGQNVTFRCDPISEHNRLYWYRQTLGQGPEFLTYFQNEAQLEKSRLLSDRFSAERPKGSFSTLEIQRTEQGDSAMYLCASSFFLTGTGRNEQYFGPGTRLTVT.

The rearrangement links TRBV19 to TRBJ2-1; the D gene is possibly TRBD2 (5 bases). Germline V gives CDR1 LNHDA, CDR2 SQIVND (reference sequence). V was cut by 5 bases and J by 7 bases, with 18 bases left in between. This CDR3 comprises 15 residues. The CDR3 DNA reads TGTGCCAGTAGTGTCGCTGTTAGCGAGGTGAATGAGCAGTTCTTC. Translated: CASSVAVSEVNEQFF.

CDR3 coding DNA: TGTGCCAGCAGTGAAGAGATTAACACTGAAGCTTTCTTT. It translates to CASSEEINTEAFF. The V gene is TRBV6-4, the J gene TRBJ1-1; no definite D call. CDR1 MRHNA and CDR2 SNTAGT come from the germline V gene. The length of the CDR3 is 13 residues. V lost 3 bases to trimming and J lost 2 bases, with 7 bases between them.

For this clone: At one boundary the junction diverges from the germline segment, which might be a read error. The V call is TRBV27, the J call TRBJ2-1, with D maybe TRBD2 (6 bases). The CDR3 is made up of 11 amino acids. The V gene's germline CDR1 is MNHEY and CDR2 SMNVEV (reference sequence). The CDR3 reads CASSLGGEQIF. The CDR3 bases are TGTGCCAGCAGTTTGGGGGGTGAGCAGATCTTC.

The CDR3 loop is CASSEPGQGTAGELFF. The CDR3 region has the DNA TGTGCCAGCAGCGAGCCGGGACAGGGAACCGCCGGGGAGCTGTTTTTT. This chain connects TRBV6-6 to TRBJ2-2, with TRBD1 matching 9 bases. CDR3 size: 16 residues. CDR1 and CDR2 from the germline V gene are MNHNY and SVGAGI (reference sequence). J lost 6 bases, V lost 6 bases, and 11 bases had no gene match.